The clone carrying this T cell receptor (beta chain) was found a few times. The antigen is unknown. Germline V gene sequence: CDR1 SGDLS, CDR2 YYNGEE. This CDR3 contains 14 residues. V shed 4 bases and J shed 4 bases, with 14 bases lying between them. The donors were adults (healthy and HIV-negative) with no recent acute infections or vaccinations. Here immunoSEQ multiplex PCR was the method, and the copy in TCRdb shows in-frame clones only, minus some. Here the sample spans under 300,000 clones, under 80% being singletons. This record comes from a study of shared clonotypes between healthy human individuals. General study results and limits: Memory subsets generally showed lower estimated richness than naive subsets. Clonotypes shared by all four donors outscored non-shared clonotypes in generation probability.

This rearrangement joins TRBV9 to TRBJ2-5; D possibly uses TRBD1 or TRBD2 (5 bases each). This receptor was obtained from a young man in good health. The sequencing sample was made of memory CD4+ T cells sorted from blood. The subset denotes: CD45RA-negative fraction. CDR3 region: CASSPRRGSETQYF. The CDR3 DNA sequence: TGTGCCAGCAGCCCCCGTCGGGGCTCAGAGACCCAGTACTTC.